A selection of T cell receptor beta chains follows, all from one sample in a study of OX40 agonist ivuxolimab in advanced cancers. The table came from immunoSEQ multiplex PCR; TCRdb's copy has only in-frame clones and leaves some out. The top ten clones hold roughly 1% of a sample with some 130,000 clones, 93% of them seen once. Sequenced here: CD4+ or CD8+ T cells sorted from blood, sampled in a trial of the OX40 agonist ivuxolimab. The receptors were sampled from an adult with an advanced solid tumor such as melanoma, head and neck, liver or kidney cancer. The CDR3 runs from the conserved cysteine through the conserved F or W. A D gene is named only where the DNA matches it firmly. The size of a clone is reported for some rows only, either as once, few or many, or as a class for expanded clones.

>TRBJ2-7|.|TRBV15|.
CATSSYPGWESYEQYF
TGTGCCACCAGCAGCTATCCAGGGTGGGAATCCTACGAGCAGTACTTC
>TRBJ2-3|.|TRBV30|TRBD2
CAWSVGTSGHTDTQYF
TGTGCCTGGAGTGTTGGGACTAGCGGGCACACAGATACGCAGTATTTT
>TRBJ2-7|.|TRBV28|TRBD2
CASSQTSGPYEQYF
TGTGCCAGCAGCCAGACTAGCGGGCCATACGAGCAGTACTTC
>TRBJ1-5|once|TRBV6-1|TRBD1
CASAPGGGNQPQHF
TGTGCCAGCGCCCCAGGGGGAGGGAATCAGCCCCAGCATTTT
>TRBJ2-7|.|TRBV28|TRBD1
CASSLSRDRQEQYF
TGTGCCAGCAGTTTATCCCGGGACAGGCAAGAGCAGTACTTC
>TRBJ1-1|few|TRBV7-9|.
CASSYITEAFF
TGTGCCAGCAGTTATATCACTGAAGCTTTCTTT
>TRBJ2-7|.|TRBV7-9|TRBD1
CASSLDRGFEQYF
TGTGCCAGCAGCTTAGACAGGGGTTTCGAGCAGTACTTC
>TRBJ2-5|.|TRBV11-3|TRBD1
CASSSTTGLETQYF
TGTGCCAGCAGCTCGACGACAGGGTTGGAGACCCAGTACTTC
>TRBJ1-2|.|TRBV6-6|.
CASSRDLRGYTF
TGTGCCAGCAGTCGGGACCTAAGGGGCTACACCTTC
>TRBJ2-3|.|TRBV5-3|TRBD1
CARSGRTGGGTQYF
TGTGCCAGAAGCGGCCGGACAGGGGGTGGTACGCAGTATTTT
>TRBJ2-7|.|TRBV10-3|TRBD1
CAISEVTGVAYEQYF
TGTGCCATCAGTGAGGTCACAGGGGTTGCCTACGAGCAGTACTTC
>TRBJ1-1|.|TRBV19|TRBD1
CASSVSGQSNTEAFF
TGTGCCAGTAGTGTTTCGGGACAGTCAAACACTGAAGCTTTCTTT
>TRBJ1-1|.|TRBV5-5|.
CASSMAGGTEAFF
TGTGCCAGCAGCATGGCGGGGGGGACTGAAGCTTTCTTT
>TRBJ1-2|.|TRBV28|TRBD1
CASSLSTGGIYGYTF
TGTGCCAGCAGTTTATCTACAGGGGGCATCTATGGCTACACCTTC
>TRBJ2-5|.|TRBV11-2|.
CASSLEGRRGQETQYF
TGTGCCAGCAGCTTAGAGGGCCGGAGAGGGCAAGAGACCCAGTACTTC
>TRBJ1-3|.|TRBV5-6|.
CASSLADGQLNAIYF
TGTGCCAGCAGCTTGGCGGACGGACAATTAAACGCCATATATTTT
>TRBJ1-2|.|TRBV7-6|.
CASSLNRKGTYGYTF
TGTGCCAGCAGCTTGAACAGAAAAGGGACCTATGGCTACACCTTC
>TRBJ2-1|.|TRBV7-6|TRBD2
CASSLAASGSWDEQFF
TGTGCCAGCAGCTTAGCGGCTAGCGGGAGTTGGGATGAGCAGTTCTTC
>TRBJ2-7|.|TRBV10-1|TRBD2
CASSGGYDEQYF
TGCGCCAGCAGCGGGGGGTACGACGAGCAGTACTTC
>TRBJ2-1|.|TRBV4-1|.
CASSQAKGPNSYNEQFF
TGCGCCAGCAGCCAAGCTAAGGGTCCCAACTCCTACAATGAGCAGTTCTTC
>TRBJ2-2|.|TRBV7-6|TRBD2
CASSWGTSSTGELFF
TGTGCCAGCAGCTGGGGGACTAGCAGCACCGGGGAGCTGTTTTTT
>TRBJ2-7|few|TRBV18|.
CASSQGGHEQYF
TGTGCCAGCTCACAGGGGGGCCACGAGCAGTACTTC
>TRBJ2-7|.|TRBV5-1|.
CASSENRLSYEQYF
TGCGCCAGCTCAGAAAACAGGTTATCCTACGAGCAGTACTTC
>TRBJ2-5|.|TRBV15|.
CATSRDPPGARETQYF
TGTGCCACCAGCAGAGATCCCCCGGGGGCGAGAGAGACCCAGTACTTC
>TRBJ2-5|.|TRBV10-2|TRBD1
CASSESLGTGLKAQYF
TGCGCCAGCAGTGAGTCCTTAGGGACAGGGTTGAAGGCCCAGTACTTC
>TRBJ1-1|.|TRBV10-3|.
CAIRSQGTNTEAFF
TGTGCCATCAGATCACAGGGAACGAACACTGAAGCTTTCTTT
>TRBJ2-7|.|TRBV7-2|TRBD2
CASSLQAGGGYEQYF
TGTGCCAGCAGCTTGCAAGCGGGAGGGGGGTACGAGCAGTACTTC
>TRBJ2-4|.|TRBV5-1|TRBD2
CASSPPGGARGINIQYF
TGCGCCAGCAGCCCCCCGGGGGGGGCCCGCGGGATAAACATTCAGTACTTC
>TRBJ2-7|.|TRBV19|.
CASSINVDAYEQYF
TGTGCCAGTAGTATCAACGTGGATGCCTACGAGCAGTACTTC
>TRBJ2-3|.|TRBV5-1|TRBD1
CASSLQGDTQYF
TGCGCCAGCAGCTTACAGGGGGATACGCAGTATTTT
>TRBJ2-7|.|TRBV6-5|.
CASSEHRTEQYF
TGTGCCAGCAGTGAACACAGGACCGAGCAGTACTTC
>TRBJ1-1|.|TRBV28|.
CASTIPTGAFF
TGTGCCAGCACCATCCCTACCGGAGCTTTCTTT
>TRBJ2-7|.|TRBV4-3|.
CASSQLLSASNYEQYF
TGCGCCAGCAGCCAACTTCTCAGTGCCTCTAACTACGAGCAGTACTTC
>TRBJ1-4|.|TRBV5-6|TRBD1
CASSLRGTGAAKLFF
TGTGCCAGCAGCTTGAGGGGGACAGGGGCGGCAAAACTGTTTTTT
>TRBJ1-1|.|TRBV27|.
CASSFGAYTPPNTEAFF
TGTGCCAGCAGTTTCGGGGCCTACACCCCCCCGAACACTGAAGCTTTCTTT
>TRBJ1-6|few|TRBV2|.
CASSLEGRQWGAPLHF
TGTGCCAGCAGCCTGGAGGGCCGGCAATGGGGGGCACCCCTCCACTTT
>TRBJ2-5|.|TRBV19|.
CASSMRGVETQYF
TGTGCCAGTAGTATGAGAGGGGTAGAGACCCAGTACTTC
>TRBJ2-7|.|TRBV28|TRBD1
CASSSTGTGYYEQYF
TGTGCCAGCAGTTCGACCGGGACAGGCTACTACGAGCAGTACTTC
>TRBJ2-1|.|TRBV19|.
CASSIIYGEGYNEQFF
TGTGCCAGTAGTATAATTTATGGGGAAGGCTACAATGAGCAGTTCTTC
>TRBJ2-5|.|TRBV29-1|.
CSVLFWTQETQYF
TGCAGCGTTCTGTTCTGGACCCAAGAGACCCAGTACTTC
>TRBJ2-7|.|TRBV9|.
CASSVDGQTAWEQYF
TGTGCCAGCAGCGTAGATGGACAGACCGCCTGGGAGCAGTACTTC
>TRBJ2-7|.|TRBV9|TRBD2
CASSATGLAGVRSSYEQYF
TGTGCCAGCAGCGCGACGGGACTAGCGGGAGTTCGGAGCTCCTACGAGCAGTACTTC
>TRBJ1-6|.|TRBV18|.
CASSLSQGRDSPLHF
TGTGCCAGCTCACTATCTCAGGGGAGGGATTCACCCCTCCACTTT
>TRBJ2-2|.|TRBV28|TRBD2
CASSLAGGGSGELFF
TGTGCCAGCAGTCTAGCGGGAGGCGGATCCGGGGAGCTGTTTTTT
>TRBJ2-5|once|TRBV5-3|.
CARSPTRDHRETQYF
TGTGCCAGAAGCCCCACCCGGGACCATCGAGAGACCCAGTACTTC
>TRBJ1-3|.|TRBV6-1|.
CASSEAGSGNTIYF
TGTGCCAGCAGTGAAGCCGGGTCCGGAAACACCATATATTTT